The sequence of this TCR beta chain was determined in a study of blood T cell repertoires in COVID-19. The CDR3 totals 17 residues. Germline CDR1 and CDR2: PRHDT and FYEKMQ (reference sequence). V lost 4 bases, J lost 0 bases, and 16 bases lay in between. The repertoire was sequenced with immunoSEQ multiplex PCR; TCRdb's copy has only in-frame clones and lacks some. The sample holds 200,000 or so clones; around 84% are singletons and the top ten take 10% to 13%. This rearrangement joins TRBV13 to TRBJ2-1; D remains unclear. Sequencing input: peripheral blood. This TCR was recovered from a woman older than 75 with COVID-19, enrolled during active disease. The CDR3 sequence is CASSSVSGSSSYNEQFF. CDR3 coding DNA: TGTGCCAGCAGCTCGGTTTCGGGTTCGAGCTCCTACAATGAGCAGTTCTTC.